This TCR beta chain was found in a study of CD8 T cells in ankylosing spondylitis. Study outcomes and limitations: Disease-linked clones were CD8+ and relatively rare in peripheral blood. The clones that were linked to disease were reported to be significantly enriched in matched synovial fluid samples from ankylosing spondylitis patients. Seemingly characteristic of ankylosing spondylitis blood was a TCR beta motif consisting of fewer than 10 highly homologous variants.

After removal of 5 bases from V and 8 bases from J, the junction contained 11 bases not matched to a gene. The germline V gene has CDR1 SGHTA and CDR2 FQGNSA. This CDR3 has 14 residues. This clonotype has ten or more counts. The antigen is undetermined. TCRdb redid the calling of the 5' RACE reads with MiXCR, one entry per CDR3 protein. The table records fewer than 550,000 distinct CDR3 sequences, less than 6% of them present only once. V gene TRBV7-2 combines with J gene TRBJ1-2; TRBD1 matches at 7 bases. The clonotype comes from a male donor with ankylosing spondylitis. The sample taken for sequencing was blood, either unsorted or a sorted T cell fraction (not recorded which). The CDR3 loop reads CASSRQTGLEGYTF. CDR3 sequence (DNA): TGTGCCAGCAGCCGTCAGACAGGGCTCGAAGGCTACACCTTC.